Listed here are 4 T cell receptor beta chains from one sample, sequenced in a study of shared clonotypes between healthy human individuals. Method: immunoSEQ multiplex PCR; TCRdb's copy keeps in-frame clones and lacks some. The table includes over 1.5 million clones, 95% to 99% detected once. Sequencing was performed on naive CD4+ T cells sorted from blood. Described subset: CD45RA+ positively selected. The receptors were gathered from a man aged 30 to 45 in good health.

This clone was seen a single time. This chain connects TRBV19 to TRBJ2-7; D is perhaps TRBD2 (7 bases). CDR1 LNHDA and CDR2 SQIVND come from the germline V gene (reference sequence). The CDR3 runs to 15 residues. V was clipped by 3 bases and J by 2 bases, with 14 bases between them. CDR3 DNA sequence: TGTGCCAGTAGTATCCGCGGGGGCCCCACCTACGAGCAGTACTTC. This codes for CASSIRGGPTYEQYF. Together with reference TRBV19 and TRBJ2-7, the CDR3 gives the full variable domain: DGGITQSPKYLFRKEGQNVTLSCEQNLNHDAMYWYRQDPGQGLRLIYYSQIVNDFQKGDIAEGYSVSREKKESFPLTVTSAQKNPTAFYLCASSIRGGPTYEQYFGPGTRLTVT.

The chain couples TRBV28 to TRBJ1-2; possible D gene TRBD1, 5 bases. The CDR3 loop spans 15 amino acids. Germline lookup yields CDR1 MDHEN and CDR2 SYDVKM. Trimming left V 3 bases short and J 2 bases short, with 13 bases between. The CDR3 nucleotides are TGTGCCAGCAGTTTTTCCGGGGCAGGGAACTATGGCTACACCTTC. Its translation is CASSFSGAGNYGYTF.

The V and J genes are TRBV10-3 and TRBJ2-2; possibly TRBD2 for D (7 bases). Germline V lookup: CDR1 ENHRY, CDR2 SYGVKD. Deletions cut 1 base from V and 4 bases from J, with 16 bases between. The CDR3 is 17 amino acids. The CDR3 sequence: CAISEWGLAVGTGELFF. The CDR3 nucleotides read TGTGCCATCAGTGAGTGGGGGCTAGCGGTGGGCACCGGGGAGCTGTTTTTT.

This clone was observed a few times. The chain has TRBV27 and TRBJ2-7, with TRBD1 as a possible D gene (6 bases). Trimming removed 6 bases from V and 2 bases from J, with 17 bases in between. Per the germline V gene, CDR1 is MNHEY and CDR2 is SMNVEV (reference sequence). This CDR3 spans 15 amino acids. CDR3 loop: CASSLGTSYAYEQYF. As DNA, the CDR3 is TGTGCCAGCAGCCTCGGGACATCTTACGCCTACGAGCAGTACTTC.